Sequencing of this T cell receptor beta chain was carried out in a study of T cell responses to AZD1222 COVID-19 vaccine. Looking at the study overall: Combined were second doses at about 4 or about 12 weeks.

General study results and limits: Sampled repertoires all dated from after the peak T cell response. At baseline, seropositivity was found in only a handful of AZD1222 recipients. CD4 TCRs linked to vaccination spanned spike, dominating at 160-218 and 743-854.

Clones were sequenced by immunoSEQ multiplex PCR, and TCRdb holds only the in-frame ones, with some missing. The sample contains over 100,000 clones, about 88% of which appear only once. In the case of this clone: No antigen is known for it.

Sequenced here: peripheral blood, sampled on day 0 of AZD1222 vaccination. This sequence was found in an adult in good health.

The CDR3 sequence: CASSLGYTGELFF. As DNA, the CDR3 is TGTGCCAGCAGCTTAGGTTACACCGGGGAGCTGTTTTTT. The rearrangement links TRBV7-3 to TRBJ2-2; D not resolved. Per the germline V gene, CDR1 is SGHTA and CDR2 is FQGTGA. V was cut by 2 bases and J by 3 bases, with 4 bases left in between. This CDR3 comprises 13 residues.